This T cell receptor beta chain is from a study of shared clonotypes between healthy human individuals. Study conclusions and caveats: Having only a few donors restricted how much genetic and exposure-history diversity was captured. Sequencing depth was expected to influence donor clonotype sharing.

Profiling relied on immunoSEQ multiplex PCR, and the TCRdb table lists in-frame clones only, not all of them. The sample holds more than 500,000 clones, about 96% seen once. In regard to this clone: What it binds is not known.

The CDR3 has 15 residues. V was clipped by 4 bases and J by 0 bases; unmatched bases: 5. CDR1 is SGHRS and CDR2 is YFSETQ in the germline V gene. The sequenced material came from naive CD4+ T cells sorted from blood. Subset meaning: CD45RA+ positively selected. The chain employs TRBV5-1 and TRBJ2-7; 9 bases line up with TRBD2. The sequence derives from a woman aged 25-40 years in good health. The DNA for the CDR3 is TGCGCCAGCAGCGTCCTTAGCGGGAGCTCCTACGAGCAGTACTTC. Translated, it gives CASSVLSGSSYEQYF.